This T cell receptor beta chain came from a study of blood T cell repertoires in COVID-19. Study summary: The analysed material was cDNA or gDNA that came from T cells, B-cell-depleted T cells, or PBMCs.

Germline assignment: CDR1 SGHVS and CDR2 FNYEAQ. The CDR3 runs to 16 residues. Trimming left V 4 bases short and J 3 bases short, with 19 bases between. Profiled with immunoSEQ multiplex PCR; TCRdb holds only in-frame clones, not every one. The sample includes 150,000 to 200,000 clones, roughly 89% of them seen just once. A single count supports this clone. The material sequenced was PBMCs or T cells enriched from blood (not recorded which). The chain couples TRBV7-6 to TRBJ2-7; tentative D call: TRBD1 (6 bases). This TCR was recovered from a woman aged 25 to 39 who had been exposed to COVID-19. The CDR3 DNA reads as TGTGCCAGCAGCTCCTCTCAGGGGATATTTAACTACGAGCAGTACTTC. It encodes CASSSSQGIFNYEQYF.